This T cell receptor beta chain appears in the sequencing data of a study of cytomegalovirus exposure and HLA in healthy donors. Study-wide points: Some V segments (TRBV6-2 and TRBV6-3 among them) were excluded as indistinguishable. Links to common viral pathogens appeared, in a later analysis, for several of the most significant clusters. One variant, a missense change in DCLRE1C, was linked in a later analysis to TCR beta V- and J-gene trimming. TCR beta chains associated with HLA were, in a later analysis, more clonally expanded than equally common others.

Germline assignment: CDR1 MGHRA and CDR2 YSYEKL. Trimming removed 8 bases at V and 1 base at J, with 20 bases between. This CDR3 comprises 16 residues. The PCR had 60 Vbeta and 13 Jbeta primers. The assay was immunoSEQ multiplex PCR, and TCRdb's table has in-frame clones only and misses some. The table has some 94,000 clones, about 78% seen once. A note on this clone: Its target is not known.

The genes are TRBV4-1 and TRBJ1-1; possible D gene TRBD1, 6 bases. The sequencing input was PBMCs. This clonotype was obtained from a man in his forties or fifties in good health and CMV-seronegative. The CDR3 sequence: CASAWGGQRGNTEAFF. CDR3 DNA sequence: TGCGCCAGCGCTTGGGGGGGCCAAAGGGGGAACACTGAAGCTTTCTTT.